The sequence of this T cell receptor (beta chain) was determined in a study of Siglec-9 on CD8 T cells in melanoma (dated by TCRdb to the late 2010s). General notes on the study: The study investigated Siglec-9 expression on CD8+ T cells and the role of Siglec-9 in regulating T cells in the melanoma tumor microenvironment. Broad study findings and their caveats: According to the report, an effector memory CD8+ T-cell subset that seemed to build up inside melanoma tumors was both marked and regulated by Siglec-9.

The protocol used for the library was the immunoSEQ multiplex PCR assay. TCRdb holds this immuneACCESS table with in-frame rearrangements only. Some clones are missing; in checked studies, unresolved V genes explain under half, and the rest has no known cause. In all, the sample holds some 37,000 clones, and 80% to 85% of those were seen once. 1.8% of the sample is in the top ten clones. Comments on this clone: Its antigen specificity is not known. There are no base qualities to consult, and no much larger clone falls within one base.

V loses 5 bases at its end and J loses 3 bases; junction bases beyond the gene matches: 7. From cysteine to phenylalanine, the CDR3 is 15 amino acids long. This entry keeps only the CDR3 DNA: 45 bases, framed from base 1. Sequences MNHEY (CDR1) and SVGAGI (CDR2) are obtained from the germline V gene. The TCR sequence derives from a human donor in good health. The V and J segments used are TRBV6-5 and TRBJ1-5; a stretch of 7 junction bases matches TRBD1. The sample consisted of Siglec-9- CD8+ T cells sorted from blood. The sample's cell subset or site label, in plain terms: CD8 T cells lacking Siglec-9. The CDR3 protein: CASSQLQGSNQPQHF. The DNA sequence is TGTGCCAGCAGTCAACTACAGGGGTCCAATCAGCCCCAGCATTTT.